The 29 T cell receptor beta chains given below trace back to one sample, sequenced in a study of T cells in Graves' hyperthyroidism and ophthalmopathy. The source material, RNA transcripts, was used to amplify TCR beta CDR3 regions. Primed by the HTBI set, a first-round RT-PCR was run on the TCR CDR3. One entry per CDR3 protein, called by TCRdb with MiXCR from the multiplex PCR reads. The sample includes hundreds of thousands of distinct CDR3 sequences, over 15% of them seen just once. Sequenced: blood. These receptors were taken from a young woman with Graves' ophthalmopathy.

This chain links TRBV15 with TRBJ1-5; D might be TRBD1 (5 bases). The CDR3 is 16 residues long. CDR1 and CDR2 from the germline V gene are LNHNV and YYDKDF (reference sequence). Deletions cut 1 base from V and 3 bases from J, with 13 bases between. The CDR3 here is CATSRGEGAANQPQHF. In DNA form, the CDR3 reads TGTGCCACCAGCAGAGGGGAAGGGGCAGCCAATCAGCCCCAGCATTTT.

This clonotype was seen many times. The rearrangement links TRBV20-1 to TRBJ1-2, with D perhaps matching TRBD1 (6 bases). The CDR3 spans 15 residues. Trimming removed 4 bases at V and 8 bases at J, with 23 bases between. CDR1 is DFQATT, CDR2 SNEGSKA, per germline (reference sequence). The CDR3 coding sequence is TGCAGTGCTACAACCCCGGACAGCCCGGGGGAGGGCTACACCTTC. It specifies CSATTPDSPGEGYTF.

In its sample, this clonotype was seen a few times. The chain couples TRBV4-1 to TRBJ1-1; the D is unclear. The CDR3 contains 14 residues. Per germline, CDR1 MGHRA and CDR2 YSYEKL. Trimming left V 1 base short and J 0 bases short, with 6 bases between. The CDR3 loop is CASSQGEMNTEAFF. CDR3 nucleotides: TGCGCCAGCAGCCAAGGGGAGATGAACACTGAAGCTTTCTTT.

This clonotype was seen many times. The chain links TRBV11-2 to TRBJ2-1; tentatively, D is TRBD2 (5 bases). The germline gives CDR1 SGHAT, CDR2 FQNNGV. Trimming stripped 4 bases from V and 4 bases from J, with 11 bases between. This CDR3 has 14 amino acids. CDR3 sequence reads: CASSSEDGYNEQFF. Here the CDR3 DNA reads TGTGCCAGCAGCTCGGAGGACGGGTACAATGAGCAGTTCTTC.

The rearrangement uses TRBV9 and TRBJ2-7; TRBD2 aligns across 7 bases. Germline CDR1 reads SGDLS; CDR2 reads YYNGEE. The CDR3 loop spans 15 amino acids. The J segment lost 6 bases and the V segment lost 0 bases, leaving 9 bases of the junction unmatched. CDR3 nucleotide sequence: TGTGCCAGCAGCGTAGATCCGGGGGGTAAGGCCGAGCAGTACTTC. This translates into CASSVDPGGKAEQYF. Based on the CDR3 plus reference TRBV9 and TRBJ2-7, the full variable domain is DSGVTQTPKHLITATGQRVTLRCSPRSGDLSVYWYQQSLDQGLQFLIQYYNGEERAKGNILERFSAQQFPDLHSELNLSSLELGDSALYFCASSVDPGGKAEQYFGPGTRLTVT.

The chain has TRBV28 and TRBJ1-5; D is possibly TRBD1 (5 bases). Germline V gives CDR1 MDHEN, CDR2 SYDVKM. V lost 3 bases and J lost 4, with 19 bases in between. There are 17 residues in the CDR3. CDR3 protein: CASSLTGQGLINQPQHF. The CDR3 bases are TGTGCCAGCAGTTTGACGGGGCAGGGCCTAATTAATCAGCCCCAGCATTTT.

In its sample, this clonotype was seen many times. The genes are TRBV6-2 or TRBV6-3 and TRBJ2-7, with 9 bases fitting TRBD1. This CDR3 has 15 residues. Germline CDR1 and CDR2: MNHEY and SVGEGT. Trimming took 6 bases from V and 6 from J; bases not matched to a gene: 12. CDR3 DNA: TGTGCCAGCAGCCCCAGAGAGGACAGGGGACGCGAGCAGTACTTC. Its protein is CASSPREDRGREQYF.

This clonotype has a handful of counts. The chain combines TRBV6-2 or TRBV6-3 with TRBJ1-5; 7 bases are shared with TRBD1. J gave up 2 bases and V 5 bases, and 12 bases lay outside the gene matches. The V gene's germline CDR1 is MNHEY and CDR2 SVGEGT. This CDR3 is 17 amino acids long. This chain's CDR3 is CASSPNNRGGGNQPQHF. In nucleotides, the CDR3 is TGTGCCAGCAGTCCAAACAACAGGGGAGGCGGCAATCAGCCCCAGCATTTT.

This clonotype was observed at least ten times. The V and J genes are TRBV6-1 and TRBJ1-1; D uncertain. Germline V lookup: CDR1 MNHNS, CDR2 SASEGT. The V gene lost 5 bases and the J gene lost 1 base, with 11 bases spanning the gap. This CDR3 comprises 14 residues. CDR3 nucleotides: TGTGCCAGCAGTCTCTTGATTTCGAACACTGAAGCTTTCTTT. Protein product: CASSLLISNTEAFF.

The chain links TRBV6-1 to TRBJ2-2; a possible D gene is TRBD1 (6 bases). V lost 7 bases and J 3 bases, leaving 12 bases between the germline ends. Per the germline V gene, CDR1 is MNHNS and CDR2 is SASEGT. The CDR3 is 14 residues long. CDR3 in DNA: TGTGCCAGCACCAGGGGCCCGGACACCGGGGAGCTGTTTTTT. Its protein is CASTRGPDTGELFF.

This chain joins TRBV30 and TRBJ2-5; TRBD1 agrees at 9 bases. Germline CDR1 GTSNPN, CDR2 SVGIG (reference sequence). After removal of 2 bases from V and 6 bases from J, the junction contained 10 bases not matched to a gene. The CDR3 sequence is 15 residues long. CDR3 sequence reads: CAWSPGTGFQKTQYF. In nucleotides, the CDR3 is TGTGCCTGGAGTCCCGGGACAGGGTTTCAGAAGACCCAGTACTTC.

This clonotype came up many times. The J gene is TRBJ1-1, the V gene TRBV27; no clear D gene. Germline V gives CDR1 MNHEY, CDR2 SMNVEV (reference sequence). Trimming pared 6 bases from V and 0 bases from J, leaving 11 bases between. The CDR3 has 14 residues. CDR3 coding DNA: TGTGCCAGCAGGGTTGGCGGGGTGAACACTGAAGCTTTCTTT. This gives the protein CASRVGGVNTEAFF.

This clonotype was seen only a few times. This sequence joins TRBV28 and TRBJ2-7; TRBD2 matches at 9 bases. The CDR3 spans 17 residues. Germline V gene lookup returns CDR1 MDHEN and CDR2 SYDVKM. J lost 5 bases, V lost 4 bases, and 15 bases had no gene match. CDR3 protein: CASSSTERSGSHDEQYF. In DNA form, the CDR3 reads TGTGCCAGCAGTTCAACCGAACGTAGCGGGAGTCACGACGAGCAGTACTTC.

In this sample, this clonotype turned up many times. This chain connects TRBV3-1 to TRBJ1-1; D not certain. The germline V gene has CDR1 LGHDT and CDR2 YNNKEL (reference sequence). CDR3 size: 11 residues. Trimming pared 7 bases from V and 9 bases from J, leaving 12 bases between. Here the CDR3 DNA reads TGTGCCAGCACCGGAAATCGCCAAGCTTTCTTT. It translates to CASTGNRQAFF.

Remarks on this clonotype: This could be a read error, since a much larger clone is one nucleotide away. The V and J genes are TRBV27 and TRBJ2-2; 7 bases agree with TRBD1. This CDR3 region has 18 residues. The trim removed 3 bases at V and 1 base at J, leaving 11 bases unmatched. In germline, CDR1 is MNHEY, CDR2 SMNVEV (reference sequence). CDR3 in amino acids: CASSFLGATGRNTGELFF. The CDR3 DNA reads TGTGCCAGCAGTTTCTTAGGCGCGACAGGGCGGAACACCGGGGAGCTGTTTTTT.

A few counts support this clonotype. The V gene is TRBV6-2 or TRBV6-3, the J gene TRBJ1-1; 9 nucleotides match TRBD1. In germline, CDR1 is MNHEY, CDR2 SVGEGT. This CDR3 contains 17 residues. The trim removed 7 bases at V and 5 bases at J, leaving 17 bases unmatched. CDR3 loop: CASTVPGQGWRRTEAFF. CDR3 sequence (DNA): TGTGCCAGCACCGTCCCGGGACAGGGATGGCGGCGAACTGAAGCTTTCTTT.

This clonotype was seen many times. V usage is TRBV20-1 and J usage is TRBJ2-5; the match to TRBD2 covers 11 bases. Germline-derived CDR1 and CDR2 are DFQATT and SNEGSKA (reference sequence). This CDR3 comprises 16 residues. V shed 1 base, J shed 1 base, and the junction held 5 bases outside the gene matches. The CDR3 DNA sequence: TGCAGTGCTAGAGTAACTAGCGGGGGCCTCCAAGAGACCCAGTACTTC. Its protein is CSARVTSGGLQETQYF.

Many counts were recorded for this clonotype. The chain joins TRBV6-1 to TRBJ2-2, with D unresolved. Per germline, CDR1 MNHNS and CDR2 SASEGT. There are 14 residues in the CDR3. V was trimmed by 7 bases and J by 1 base, leaving 10 bases between them. CDR3 in DNA: TGTGCCAGCACGGTTCAGCTGAACACCGGGGAGCTGTTTTTT. Amino acid sequence: CASTVQLNTGELFF.

This clonotype was observed a few times. This chain connects TRBV27 to TRBJ2-1, with 8 positions matching TRBD1. With V trimmed by 2 bases and J by 7 bases, 7 bases remained unmatched. CDR1 MNHEY and CDR2 SMNVEV come from the germline V gene (reference sequence). The CDR3 covers 15 residues. This CDR3 reads CASSLGQGALNEQFF. Written as DNA, the CDR3 is TGTGCCAGCAGTTTAGGGCAGGGGGCGCTTAATGAGCAGTTCTTC.

The genes are TRBV7-2 and TRBJ2-1, with 7 bases lining up with TRBD2. Matching the DNA end better, TRBJ2-7 makes the J call doubtful. CDR1 and CDR2 from the germline V gene are SGHTA and FQGNSA. The CDR3 sequence is 15 residues long. CDR3 in amino acids: CASSPRGSGYNEQYF. The DNA of the CDR3 is TGTGCCAGCAGCCCCCGGGGTAGCGGGTACAATGAGCAGTACTTC.

The sample holds a few counts of this clonotype. This chain connects TRBV4-1 to TRBJ2-3, with 8 nucleotides matching TRBD2. CDR1 and CDR2 from the germline V gene are MGHRA and YSYEKL. CDR3 length: 18 residues. V gave up 0 bases and J gave up 0 bases; unmatched junction bases: 8. The CDR3 reads CASSQEVRLAQSTDTQYF. For the CDR3, the DNA is TGCGCCAGCAGCCAAGAGGTCAGACTAGCGCAAAGCACAGATACGCAGTATTTT.

Ten or more counts support this clonotype. The chain has TRBV5-1 and TRBJ2-1; a possible D gene is TRBD2 (5 bases). This CDR3 has 18 amino acids. Per the germline V gene, CDR1 is SGHRS and CDR2 is YFSETQ. Trimming removed 5 bases at V and 4 bases at J, with 25 bases between. Here the CDR3 reads CASRHAPPLLAPYNEQFF. CDR3 sequence (DNA): TGCGCCAGCAGACACGCCCCCCCGCTTTTAGCGCCATACAATGAGCAGTTCTTC. The whole variable domain, filled in from reference TRBV5-1 and TRBJ2-1, reads KAGVTQTPRYLIKTRGQQVTLSCSPISGHRSVSWYQQTPGQGLQFLFEYFSETQRNKGNFPGRFSGRQFSNSRSEMNVSTLELGDSALYLCASRHAPPLLAPYNEQFFGPGTRLTVL.

About this clonotype: A junction boundary mismatches the germline segment, possibly from a read error. The chain employs TRBV7-7 and TRBJ2-3; D is possibly TRBD2 (6 bases). This CDR3 contains 16 residues. CDR1 SSHAT and CDR2 FNYEAQ come from the germline V gene (reference sequence). The CDR3 DNA reads as TGTGCTAGCAGCTTTGGCGGCGGGGCGGGAACAGATACGCAGTATTTT. It translates to CASSFGGGAGTDTQYF.

The V call is TRBV9, the J call TRBJ2-1; D might be TRBD2 (6 bases). Trimming shortened V by 2 bases and J by 2 bases, and 14 bases separated the two germline ends. The CDR3 covers 16 residues. The germline V gene encodes CDR1 SGDLS and CDR2 YYNGEE. The CDR3 protein is CASSVDTGAAYNEQFF. Here the CDR3 DNA reads TGTGCCAGCAGCGTGGATACGGGAGCGGCCTACAATGAGCAGTTCTTC.

As to this clonotype: Since a much larger clone is just one base distant, this may be a read error. The chain is built from TRBV6-1 and TRBJ1-1; tentative D call: TRBD1 (6 bases). There are 14 residues in the CDR3. Germline loops: CDR1 MNHNS, CDR2 SASEGT. V lost 5 bases, J lost 4 bases, and 14 bases lay in between. The DNA of the CDR3 is TGTGCCAGCAGTACAGGGAATGGGAGCACTGAAGCTTTCTTT. This sequence encodes CASSTGNGSTEAFF.

The sample holds many counts of this clonotype. The chain employs TRBV12-3 or TRBV12-4 and TRBJ2-1; D may be TRBD1 (6 bases). The CDR3 sequence is 16 residues long. Trimming removed 5 bases from V and 4 bases from J, with 18 bases in between. The CDR3 sequence is CASSPPGDTEYNEQFF. CDR3 sequence (DNA): TGTGCCAGCAGTCCCCCCGGGGACACAGAGTACAATGAGCAGTTCTTC.

There are many counts of this clonotype. This chain connects TRBV12-3 or TRBV12-4 to TRBJ1-2; TRBD1 is a possible D gene (6 bases). Trimming removed 5 bases from V and 7 bases from J, with 11 bases in between. The length of the CDR3 is 12 residues. CDR3 in DNA: TGTGCCAGCAGTAACGGGGGCTCTGGCTACACCTTC. It translates to CASSNGGSGYTF.

The V call is TRBV6-2 or TRBV6-3, the J call TRBJ2-3; D ambiguous. The CDR3 is made up of 14 amino acids. CDR1 is MNHEY, CDR2 SVGEGT, per germline. With 6 bases removed from V and 2 bases from J, the gap between germline ends came to 12 bases. Here the CDR3 DNA reads TGTGCCAGCAGCCAAAATTCCCCCACAGATACGCAGTATTTT. Translating it yields CASSQNSPTDTQYF.

This clonotype was seen repeatedly, ten times or more. This chain connects TRBV12-3 or TRBV12-4 to TRBJ2-1; 8 positions match TRBD2. The junction had 3 bases not matched to a gene; V was cut back by 3 bases and J by 5 bases. The length of the CDR3 is 14 residues. CDR3 region: CASSLGTRNNEQFF. CDR3 nucleotide sequence: TGTGCCAGCAGTTTGGGGACTAGAAACAATGAGCAGTTCTTC.